The sequence of this T cell receptor (beta chain) was determined in a study of T cell repertoires in cytomegalovirus infection. In the study overall: Public TCR beta signature analysis indicated the presence of both CMV infection and matching HLA type.

Broader study findings: Dominating the ex vivo response were HLA-C-restricted CMV-specific TCR beta clonotypes. Based on cumulative public TCR beta family frequency, carriers of CMV plus the relevant HLA were identified.

One entry per CDR3 protein, called by TCRdb with MiXCR from the reads. The data contain under 600,000 distinct CDR3 sequences, 16% of them seen just once; the ten biggest clones take up around 25%. Worth noting for this clonotype: Antigen unknown.

The CDR3 has 14 residues. Germline assignment: CDR1 SEHNR and CDR2 FQNEAQ (reference sequence). The V and J ends lost 4 bases and 5 bases respectively, with 15 bases between them. The sequenced sample consisted of CD8+ T cells from PBMCs. This clonotype was sampled from a human donor in good health (CMV status not recorded). Some clones in this sample may be carry-over from other donors' samples. The chain employs TRBV7-9 and TRBJ2-7; D not resolved. In DNA form, the CDR3 reads TGTGCCAGCAGCTCATTATTAAACAGTGACGAGCAGTACTTC. This codes for CASSSLLNSDEQYF.